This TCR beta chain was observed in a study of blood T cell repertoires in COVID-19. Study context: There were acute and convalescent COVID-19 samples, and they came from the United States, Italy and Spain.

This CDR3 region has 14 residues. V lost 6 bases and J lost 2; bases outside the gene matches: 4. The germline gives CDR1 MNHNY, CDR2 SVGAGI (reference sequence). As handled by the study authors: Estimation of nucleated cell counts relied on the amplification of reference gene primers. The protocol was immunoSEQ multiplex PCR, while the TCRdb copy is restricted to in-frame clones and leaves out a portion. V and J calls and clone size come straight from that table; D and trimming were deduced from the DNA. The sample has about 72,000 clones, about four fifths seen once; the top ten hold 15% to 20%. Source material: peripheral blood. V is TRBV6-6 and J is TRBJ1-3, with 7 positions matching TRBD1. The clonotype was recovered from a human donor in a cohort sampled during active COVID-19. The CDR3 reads CASRSTGAGNTIYF. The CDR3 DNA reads TGTGCCAGCAGATCCACAGGGGCTGGAAACACCATATATTTT.